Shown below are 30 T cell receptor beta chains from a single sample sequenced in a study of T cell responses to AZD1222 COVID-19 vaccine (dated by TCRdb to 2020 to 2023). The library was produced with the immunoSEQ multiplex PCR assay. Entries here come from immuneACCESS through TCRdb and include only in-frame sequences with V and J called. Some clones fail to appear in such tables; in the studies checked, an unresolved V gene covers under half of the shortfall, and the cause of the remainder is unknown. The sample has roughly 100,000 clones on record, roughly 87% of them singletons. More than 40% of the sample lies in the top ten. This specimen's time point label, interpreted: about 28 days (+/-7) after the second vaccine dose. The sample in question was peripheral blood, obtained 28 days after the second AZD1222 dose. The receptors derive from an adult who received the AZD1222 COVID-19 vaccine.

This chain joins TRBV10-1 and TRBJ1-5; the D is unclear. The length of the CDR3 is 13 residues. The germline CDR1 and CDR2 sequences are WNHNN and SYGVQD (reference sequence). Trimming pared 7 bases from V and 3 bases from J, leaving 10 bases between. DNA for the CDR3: TGCGCCAGCACCCGACGGTACAATCAGCCCCAGCATTTT. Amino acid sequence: CASTRRYNQPQHF.

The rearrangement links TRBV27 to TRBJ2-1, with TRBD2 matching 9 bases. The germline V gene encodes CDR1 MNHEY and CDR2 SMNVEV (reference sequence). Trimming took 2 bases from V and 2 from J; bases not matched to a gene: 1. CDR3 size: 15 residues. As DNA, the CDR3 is TGTGCCAGCAGTTTAATAGCGGGAGCCTACAATGAGCAGTTCTTC. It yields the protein CASSLIAGAYNEQFF.

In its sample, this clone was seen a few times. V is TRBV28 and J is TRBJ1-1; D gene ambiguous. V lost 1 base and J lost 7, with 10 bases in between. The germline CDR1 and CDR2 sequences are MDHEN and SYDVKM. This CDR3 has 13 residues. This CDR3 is CASSLLVRNEAFF. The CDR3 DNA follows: TGTGCCAGCAGTTTATTGGTCAGAAATGAAGCTTTCTTT.

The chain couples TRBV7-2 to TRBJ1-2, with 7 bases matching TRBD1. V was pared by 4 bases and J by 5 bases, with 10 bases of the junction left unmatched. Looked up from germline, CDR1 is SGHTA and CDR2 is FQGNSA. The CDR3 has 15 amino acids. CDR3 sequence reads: CASSSSIGQDYGYTF. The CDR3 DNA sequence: TGTGCCAGCAGCTCATCTATCGGACAGGATTATGGCTACACCTTC.

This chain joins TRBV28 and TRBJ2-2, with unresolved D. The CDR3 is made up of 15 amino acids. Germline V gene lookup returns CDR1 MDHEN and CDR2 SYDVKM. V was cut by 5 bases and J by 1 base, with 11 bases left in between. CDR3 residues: CASSRSFLNTGELFF. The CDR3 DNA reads TGTGCCAGCAGTCGCAGCTTCCTGAACACCGGGGAGCTGTTTTTT.

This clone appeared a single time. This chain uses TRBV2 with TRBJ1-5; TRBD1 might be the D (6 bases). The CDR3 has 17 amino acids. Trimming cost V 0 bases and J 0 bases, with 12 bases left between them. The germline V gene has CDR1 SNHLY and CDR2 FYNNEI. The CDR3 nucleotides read TGTGCCAGCAGTGAAGCGTTGACAGGTTATAGCAATCAGCCCCAGCATTTT. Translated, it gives CASSEALTGYSNQPQHF.

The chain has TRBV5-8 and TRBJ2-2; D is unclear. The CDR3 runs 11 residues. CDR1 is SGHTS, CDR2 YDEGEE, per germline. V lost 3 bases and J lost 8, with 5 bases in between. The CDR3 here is CASSYRGELFF. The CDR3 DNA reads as TGTGCCAGCAGCTATAGGGGGGAGCTGTTTTTT.

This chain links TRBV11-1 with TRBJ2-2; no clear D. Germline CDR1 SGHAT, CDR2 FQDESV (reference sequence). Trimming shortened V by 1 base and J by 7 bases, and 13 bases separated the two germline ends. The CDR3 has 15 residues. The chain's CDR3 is CASSLGVLGRGELFF. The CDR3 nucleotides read TGTGCCAGCAGCTTAGGGGTTCTAGGGCGCGGGGAGCTGTTTTTT. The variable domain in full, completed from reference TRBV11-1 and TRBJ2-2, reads EAEVAQSPRYKITEKSQAVAFWCDPISGHATLYWYRQILGQGPELLVQFQDESVVDDSQLPKDRFSAERLKGVDSTLKIQPAELGDSAMYLCASSLGVLGRGELFFGEGSRLTVL.

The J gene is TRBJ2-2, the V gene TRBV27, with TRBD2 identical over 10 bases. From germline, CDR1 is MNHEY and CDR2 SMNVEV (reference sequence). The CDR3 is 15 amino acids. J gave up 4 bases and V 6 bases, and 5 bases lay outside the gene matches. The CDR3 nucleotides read TGTGCCAGCAGGAACCTAGCGGGAGCCACCGGGGAGCTGTTTTTT. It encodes CASRNLAGATGELFF.

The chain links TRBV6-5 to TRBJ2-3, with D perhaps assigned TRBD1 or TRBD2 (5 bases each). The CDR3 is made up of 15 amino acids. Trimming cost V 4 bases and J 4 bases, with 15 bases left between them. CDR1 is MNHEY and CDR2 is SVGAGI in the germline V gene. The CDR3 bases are TGTGCCAGCAGTTCTGAGGGGAGTCGGCCAGATACGCAGTATTTT. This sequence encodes CASSSEGSRPDTQYF.

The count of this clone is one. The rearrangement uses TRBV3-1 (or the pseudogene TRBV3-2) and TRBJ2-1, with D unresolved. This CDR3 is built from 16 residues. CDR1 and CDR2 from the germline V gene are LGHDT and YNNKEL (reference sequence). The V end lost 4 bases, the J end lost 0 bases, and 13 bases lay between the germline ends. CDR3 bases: TGTGCCAGCAGCCCGACTGGAGTAAGCTCCTACAATGAGCAGTTCTTC. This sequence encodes CASSPTGVSSYNEQFF.

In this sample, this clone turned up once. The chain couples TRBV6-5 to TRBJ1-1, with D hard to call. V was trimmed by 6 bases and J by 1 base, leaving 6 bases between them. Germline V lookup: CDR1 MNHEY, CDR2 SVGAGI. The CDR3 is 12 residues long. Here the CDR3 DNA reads TGTGCCAGCAGACCCACGAACACTGAAGCTTTCTTT. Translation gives CASRPTNTEAFF.

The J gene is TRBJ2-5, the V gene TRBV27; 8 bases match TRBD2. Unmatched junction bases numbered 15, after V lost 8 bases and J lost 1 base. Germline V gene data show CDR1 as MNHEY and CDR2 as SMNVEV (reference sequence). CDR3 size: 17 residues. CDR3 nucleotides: TGTGCCAGCGCCACCGCTCGGGCGGGAGGTCCCCAAGAGACCCAGTACTTC. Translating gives CASATARAGGPQETQYF.

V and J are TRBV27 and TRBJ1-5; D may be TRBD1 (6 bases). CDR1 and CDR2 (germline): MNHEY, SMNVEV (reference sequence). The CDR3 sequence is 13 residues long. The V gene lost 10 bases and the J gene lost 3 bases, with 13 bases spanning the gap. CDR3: CAIGTGYNQPQHF. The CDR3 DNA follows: TGTGCCATCGGAACAGGGTACAATCAGCCCCAGCATTTT.

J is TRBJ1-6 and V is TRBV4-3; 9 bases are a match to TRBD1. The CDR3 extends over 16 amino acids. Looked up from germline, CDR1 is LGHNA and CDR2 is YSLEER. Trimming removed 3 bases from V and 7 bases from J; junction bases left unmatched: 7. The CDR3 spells CASSQQRGTGNSPLHF. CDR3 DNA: TGCGCCAGCAGCCAGCAGAGGGGGACAGGGAATTCACCCCTCCACTTT.

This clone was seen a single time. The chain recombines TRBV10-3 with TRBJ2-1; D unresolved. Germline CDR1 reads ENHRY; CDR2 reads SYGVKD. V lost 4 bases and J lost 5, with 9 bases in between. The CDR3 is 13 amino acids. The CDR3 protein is CAISVYYDNEQFF. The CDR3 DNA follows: TGTGCCATCAGTGTATACTACGACAATGAGCAGTTCTTC.

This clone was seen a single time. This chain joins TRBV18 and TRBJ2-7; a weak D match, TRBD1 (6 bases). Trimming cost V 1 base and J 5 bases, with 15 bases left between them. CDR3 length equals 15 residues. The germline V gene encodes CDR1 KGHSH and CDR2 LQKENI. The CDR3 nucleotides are TGTGCCAGCTCACCACAAGGCCGCAGGGGCAACGAGCAGTACTTC. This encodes CASSPQGRRGNEQYF. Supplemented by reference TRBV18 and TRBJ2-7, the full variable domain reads NAGVMQNPRHLVRRRGQEARLRCSPMKGHSHVYWYRQLPEEGLKFMVYLQKENIIDESGMPKERFSAEFPKEGPSILRIQQVVRGDSAAYFCASSPQGRRGNEQYFGPGTRLTVT.

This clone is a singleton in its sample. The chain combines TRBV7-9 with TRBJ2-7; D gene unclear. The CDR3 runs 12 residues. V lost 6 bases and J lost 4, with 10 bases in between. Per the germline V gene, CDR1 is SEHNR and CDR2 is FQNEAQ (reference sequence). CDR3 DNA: TGTGCCAGCAGTACCTTTGATTACGAGCAGTACTTC. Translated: CASSTFDYEQYF.

The CDR3 region is CASSPSTGTNEKLFF. The CDR3 nucleotides read TGTGCCAGCAGTCCGTCGACAGGGACTAATGAAAAACTGTTTTTT. The chain has TRBV28 and TRBJ1-4, with 7 nucleotides matching TRBD1. Trimming at V came to 5 bases and at J to 2 bases, leaving 5 bases not matched to a gene. Germline lookup yields CDR1 MDHEN and CDR2 SYDVKM. This CDR3 is 15 amino acids long.

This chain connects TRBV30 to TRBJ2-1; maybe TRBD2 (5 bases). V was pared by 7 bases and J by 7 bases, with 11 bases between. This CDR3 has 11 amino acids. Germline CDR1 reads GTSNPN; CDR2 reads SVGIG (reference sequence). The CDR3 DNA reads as TGTGCCTCAGGACTCTTAAATGAGCAGTTCTTC. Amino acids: CASGLLNEQFF.

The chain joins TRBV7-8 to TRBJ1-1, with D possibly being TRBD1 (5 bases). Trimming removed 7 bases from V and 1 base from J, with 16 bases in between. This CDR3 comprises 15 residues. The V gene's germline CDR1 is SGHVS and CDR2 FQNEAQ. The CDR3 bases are TGTGCCAGCAAACTGAGGGGCTTCCAGAACACTGAAGCTTTCTTT. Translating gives CASKLRGFQNTEAFF.

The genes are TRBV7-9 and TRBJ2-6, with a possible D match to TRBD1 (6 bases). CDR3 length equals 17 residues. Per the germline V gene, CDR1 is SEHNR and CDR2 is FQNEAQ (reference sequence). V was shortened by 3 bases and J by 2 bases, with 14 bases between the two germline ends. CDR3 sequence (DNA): TGTGCCAGCAGCTTTTGGACAGAACAACCTGGGGCCAACGTCCTGACTTTC. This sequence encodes CASSFWTEQPGANVLTF.

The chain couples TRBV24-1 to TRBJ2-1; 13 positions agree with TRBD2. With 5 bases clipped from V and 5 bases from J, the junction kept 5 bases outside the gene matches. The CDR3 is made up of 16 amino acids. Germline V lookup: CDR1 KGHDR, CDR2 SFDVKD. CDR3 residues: CATSGPGLAGNNEQFF. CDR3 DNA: TGTGCCACCAGTGGACCGGGACTAGCGGGAAACAATGAGCAGTTCTTC.

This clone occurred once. The CDR3 protein is CARHEGVKAGQPQHF. CDR3 nucleotides: TGTGCCCGACATGAGGGGGTAAAAGCAGGGCAGCCCCAGCATTTT. The chain recombines TRBV6-4 with TRBJ1-5; TRBD1 might be the D (6 bases). Trimming cost V 11 bases and J 7 bases, with 24 bases left between them. Germline values: CDR1 MRHNA, CDR2 SNTAGT. CDR3 length: 15 residues.

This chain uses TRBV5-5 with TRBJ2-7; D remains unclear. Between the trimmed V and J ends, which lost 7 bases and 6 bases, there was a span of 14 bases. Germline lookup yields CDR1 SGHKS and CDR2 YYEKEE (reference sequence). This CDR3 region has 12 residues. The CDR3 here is CASDGDAAEQYF. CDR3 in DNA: TGTGCCAGCGATGGGGATGCCGCCGAGCAGTACTTC.

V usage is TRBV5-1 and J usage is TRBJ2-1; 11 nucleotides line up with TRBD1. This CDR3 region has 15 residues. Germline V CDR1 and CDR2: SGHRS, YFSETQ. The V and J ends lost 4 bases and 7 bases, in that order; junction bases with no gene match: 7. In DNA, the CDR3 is TGCGCCAGCAGCCTTGGAGGGACAGGGGGAAATGAGCAGTTCTTC. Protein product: CASSLGGTGGNEQFF.

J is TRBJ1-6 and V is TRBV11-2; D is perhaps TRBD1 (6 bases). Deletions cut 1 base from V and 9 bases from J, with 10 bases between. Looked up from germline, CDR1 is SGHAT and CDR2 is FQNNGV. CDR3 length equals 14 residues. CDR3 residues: CASSLVGGRSPLHF. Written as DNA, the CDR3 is TGTGCCAGCAGCTTAGTTGGGGGCCGTTCACCCCTCCACTTT.

The CDR3 coding sequence is TGTGCCAGCAGTCTCCCGAGGACAGATCAAGAGACCCAGTACTTC. Translation gives CASSLPRTDQETQYF. This chain links TRBV28 with TRBJ2-5; D perhaps matches TRBD1 (6 bases). The CDR3 runs 15 residues. The V and J ends lost 5 bases and 2 bases respectively, with 15 bases between them. Germline CDR1 is MDHEN and CDR2 is SYDVKM.

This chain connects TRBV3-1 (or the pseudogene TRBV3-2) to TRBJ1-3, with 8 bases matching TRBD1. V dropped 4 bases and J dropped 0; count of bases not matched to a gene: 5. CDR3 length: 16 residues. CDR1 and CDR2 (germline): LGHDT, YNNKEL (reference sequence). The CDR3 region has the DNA TGTGCCAGCAGCCCGACAGGGGTAGGCTCTGGAAACACCATATATTTT. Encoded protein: CASSPTGVGSGNTIYF.

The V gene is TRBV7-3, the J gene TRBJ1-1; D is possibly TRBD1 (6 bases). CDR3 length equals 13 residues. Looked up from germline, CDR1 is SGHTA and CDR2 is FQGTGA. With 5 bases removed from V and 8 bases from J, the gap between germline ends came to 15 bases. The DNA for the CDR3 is TGTGCCAGCAGCCGTTCCCGACAGGAGGAAGCTTTCTTT. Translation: CASSRSRQEEAFF.